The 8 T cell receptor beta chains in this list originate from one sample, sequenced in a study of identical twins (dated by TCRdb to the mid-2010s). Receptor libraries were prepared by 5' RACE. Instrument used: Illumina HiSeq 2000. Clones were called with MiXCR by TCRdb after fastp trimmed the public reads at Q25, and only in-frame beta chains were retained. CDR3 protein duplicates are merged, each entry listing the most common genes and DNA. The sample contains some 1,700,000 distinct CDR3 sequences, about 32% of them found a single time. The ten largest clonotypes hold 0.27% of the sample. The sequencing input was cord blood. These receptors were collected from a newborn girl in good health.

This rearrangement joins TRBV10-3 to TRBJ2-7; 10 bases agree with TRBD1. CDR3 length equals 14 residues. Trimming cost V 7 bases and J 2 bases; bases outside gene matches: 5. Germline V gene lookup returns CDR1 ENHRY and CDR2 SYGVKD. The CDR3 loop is CAINLGTGAYEQYF. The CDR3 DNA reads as TGTGCCATCAATCTTGGGACAGGGGCCTACGAGCAGTACTTC.

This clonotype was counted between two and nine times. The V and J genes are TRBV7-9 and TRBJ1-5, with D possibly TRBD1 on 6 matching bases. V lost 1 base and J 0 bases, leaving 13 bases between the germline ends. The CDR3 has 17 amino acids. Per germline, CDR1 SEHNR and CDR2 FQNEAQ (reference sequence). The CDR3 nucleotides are TGTGCCAGCAGCTTAGTGGGGACAAGAGATAGCAATCAGCCCCAGCATTTT. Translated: CASSLVGTRDSNQPQHF.

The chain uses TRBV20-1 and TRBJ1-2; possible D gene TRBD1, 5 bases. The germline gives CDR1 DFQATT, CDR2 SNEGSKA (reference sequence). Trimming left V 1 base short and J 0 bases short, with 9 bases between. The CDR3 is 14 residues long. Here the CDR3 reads CSARAVGPNYGYTF. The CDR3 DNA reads TGCAGTGCTAGAGCTGTGGGGCCTAACTATGGCTACACCTTC.

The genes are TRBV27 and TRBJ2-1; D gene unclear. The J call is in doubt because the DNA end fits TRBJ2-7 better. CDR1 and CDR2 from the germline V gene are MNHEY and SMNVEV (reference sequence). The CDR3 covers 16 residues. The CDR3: CASPPRFLGSYNEQYF. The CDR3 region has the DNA TGTGCCAGCCCTCCCCGGTTCTTAGGGTCCTACAATGAGCAGTACTTC.

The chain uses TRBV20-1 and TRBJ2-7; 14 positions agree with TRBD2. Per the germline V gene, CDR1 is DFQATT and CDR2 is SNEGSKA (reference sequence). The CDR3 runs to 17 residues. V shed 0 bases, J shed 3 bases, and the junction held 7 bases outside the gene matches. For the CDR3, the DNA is TGCAGTGCTAGAGATCCGGGACTAGCGGGAGTTTTCTACGAGCAGTACTTC. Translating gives CSARDPGLAGVFYEQYF.

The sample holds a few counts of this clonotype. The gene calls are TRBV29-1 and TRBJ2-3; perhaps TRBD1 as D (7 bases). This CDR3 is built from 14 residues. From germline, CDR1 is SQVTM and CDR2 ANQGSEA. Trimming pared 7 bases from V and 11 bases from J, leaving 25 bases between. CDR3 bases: TGCAGCGCTCGCGGGGACAGACTTTTGGAAAGGCAGTATTTT. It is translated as CSARGDRLLERQYF.

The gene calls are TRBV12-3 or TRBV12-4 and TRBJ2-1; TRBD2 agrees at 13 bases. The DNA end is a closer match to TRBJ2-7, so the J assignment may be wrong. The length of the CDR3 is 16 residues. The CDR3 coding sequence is TGTGCCAGCAGTTTAACTAGCGGGGGGGGGTACAATGAGCAGTACTTC. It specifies CASSLTSGGGYNEQYF.

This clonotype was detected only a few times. The CDR3 nucleotides are TGTGCCAGCAGCTTATTCTTAGGACTAGCGGGGAGCTCCTACGAGCAGTACTTC. Translated: CASSLFLGLAGSSYEQYF. The chain couples TRBV7-2 to TRBJ2-7; 12 nucleotides align to TRBD2. The CDR3 loop spans 18 amino acids. After removal of 2 bases from V and 0 bases from J, the junction contained 8 bases not matched to a gene. In germline, CDR1 is SGHTA, CDR2 FQGNSA.